This TCR beta chain was recovered during a study of control samples from healthy donors and cancer patients. Generated by immunoSEQ multiplex PCR, the TCRdb table keeps only in-frame clones and is missing some. The sample lists 25,000 to 35,000 clones, approximately 87% seen once, with 1.5% to 2% in the top ten. The TCR originated in a woman aged 35 to 49 with lung cancer. Sequences were obtained from PBMCs.

As DNA, the CDR3 is TGTGCCAGCAGCTCTCACTGGACAGAGGGATACACCTTC. This codes for CASSSHWTEGYTF. The V gene is TRBV9, the J gene TRBJ1-2; a weak D match, TRBD1 (6 bases). Germline CDR1 is SGDLS and CDR2 is YYNGEE. V was clipped by 4 bases and J by 11 bases, with 18 bases between them. This CDR3 has 13 amino acids.